One and the same sample provided the 11 T cell receptor beta chains below, sequenced in a study of blood T cell repertoires in COVID-19. The assay was immunoSEQ multiplex PCR, and TCRdb's table has in-frame clones only and misses some. The sample consists of more than 95,000 clones, around 81% of them appearing once. Sample: peripheral blood. The receptors derive from an elderly man with acute or convalescent COVID-19.

The chain employs TRBV27 and TRBJ1-1, with TRBD1 matching 7 bases. The CDR3 runs to 14 residues. Losses at the gene ends were 0 bases for V and 6 bases for J; bases not matched to a gene: 4. From germline, CDR1 is MNHEY and CDR2 SMNVEV (reference sequence). The CDR3 nucleotides read TGTGCCAGCAGTTTATCGCTGGGGACAGCTGAAGCTTTCTTT. This sequence encodes CASSLSLGTAEAFF.

This clone was counted many times. The gene calls are TRBV4-1 and TRBJ1-2; D not certain. The V gene's germline CDR1 is MGHRA and CDR2 YSYEKL. The CDR3 covers 12 residues. The V end lost 0 bases, the J end lost 8 bases, and 7 bases lay between the germline ends. CDR3 coding DNA: TGCGCCAGCAGCCAAGATCGAGTGGGCTACACCTTC. Translating gives CASSQDRVGYTF.

The chain joins TRBV7-9 to TRBJ2-7; TRBD1 aligns across 8 bases. CDR3 length: 15 residues. Germline CDR1 and CDR2: SEHNR and FQNEAQ (reference sequence). Trimming removed 0 bases from V and 2 bases from J; junction bases left unmatched: 3. Written as DNA, the CDR3 is TGTGCCAGCAGCTTAGCGGCAGGGGGCCCCTACGAGCAGTACTTC. It encodes CASSLAAGGPYEQYF.

This clone has just one count. The gene calls are TRBV27 and TRBJ2-3, with 11 bases lining up with TRBD2. The CDR3 is 17 residues long. The junction had 9 bases not matched to a gene; V was cut back by 4 bases and J by 3 bases. The germline V gene encodes CDR1 MNHEY and CDR2 SMNVEV (reference sequence). The CDR3 sequence: CASSSTPTSGITDTQYF. CDR3 in DNA: TGTGCCAGCAGTTCCACCCCGACTAGCGGGATAACAGATACGCAGTATTTT.

The chain employs TRBV6-5 and TRBJ1-2; D is perhaps TRBD1 (6 bases). Per germline, CDR1 MNHEY and CDR2 SVGAGI. V was clipped by 11 bases and J by 5 bases, with 15 bases between them. CDR3 size: 12 residues. The CDR3 DNA reads as TGTGCCGGCACAGGGATCGGGTATGGCTACACCTTC. It specifies CAGTGIGYGYTF.

The V gene is TRBV9, the J gene TRBJ2-1; TRBD2 matches 10 bases. The CDR3 runs to 17 residues. J gave up 4 bases and V 0 bases, and 7 bases lay outside the gene matches. Per germline, CDR1 SGDLS and CDR2 YYNGEE. As DNA, the CDR3 is TGTGCCAGCAGCGTAGGGTCTGGGACTAGCGTGTACAATGAGCAGTTCTTC. Protein: CASSVGSGTSVYNEQFF.

The chain uses TRBV2 and TRBJ2-2, with TRBD1 matching over 8 bases. The CDR3 extends over 15 amino acids. CDR1 is SNHLY, CDR2 FYNNEI, per germline. Unmatched junction bases numbered 8, after V lost 7 bases and J lost 4 bases. The CDR3, as DNA: TGTGCCAGCACCCGGACAGGGCTGGCCACCGGGGAGCTGTTTTTT. Residues: CASTRTGLATGELFF.

This clone came up many times. V and J are TRBV28 and TRBJ1-6; 8 bases fit TRBD1. The V and J ends lost 3 bases and 9 bases, in that order; junction bases with no gene match: 13. CDR1 is MDHEN and CDR2 is SYDVKM in the germline V gene. This CDR3 region has 17 residues. This CDR3 is CASSFSTPGGLSSPLHF. The CDR3 region has the DNA TGTGCCAGCAGTTTCTCCACCCCAGGGGGCCTAAGTTCACCCCTCCACTTT.

This chain connects TRBV5-4 to TRBJ2-7; TRBD2 might be the D (6 bases). The ends were cut back, 4 bases at V and 4 bases at J, with 24 bases in the middle. This CDR3 comprises 17 residues. Germline lookup yields CDR1 SGHNT and CDR2 YYREEE (reference sequence). The CDR3 nucleotides read TGTGCCAGCAGCCTCAGACTCGGGGGTTCGGGTCGGTACGAGCAGTACTTC. Protein product: CASSLRLGGSGRYEQYF.

This clone was found many times. The genes are TRBV5-4 and TRBJ1-1; D gene ambiguous. Trimming removed 4 bases at V and 1 base at J, with 11 bases between. This CDR3 spans 14 amino acids. The germline V gene has CDR1 SGHNT and CDR2 YYREEE (reference sequence). The CDR3 is CASSPWEGNTEAFF. The CDR3, as DNA: TGTGCCAGCAGCCCCTGGGAGGGGAACACTGAAGCTTTCTTT.

This chain joins TRBV5-6 and TRBJ1-1; D might be TRBD1 (5 bases). CDR1 and CDR2 (germline): SGHDT, YYEEEE. The CDR3 contains 11 residues. Trimming pared 2 bases from V and 7 bases from J, leaving 6 bases between. The CDR3 reads CASSFGGEAFF. Written as DNA, the CDR3 is TGTGCCAGCAGCTTCGGGGGTGAAGCTTTCTTT. Complete variable domain (other parts from reference TRBV5-6 and TRBJ1-1): DAGVTQSPTHLIKTRGQQVTLRCSPKSGHDTVSWYQQALGQGPQFIFQYYEEEERQRGNFPDRFSGHQFPNYSSELNVNALLLGDSALYLCASSFGGEAFFGQGTRLTVV.